Below are 28 T cell receptor beta chains sequenced from a single sample in a study of PD-L1 blockade in urothelial cancer. The table came from immunoSEQ multiplex PCR; TCRdb's copy has only in-frame clones and leaves some out. The data contain about 72,000 clones, about 85% of them singletons. Sequences were derived from PBMCs, sampled around atezolizumab (anti-PD-L1) treatment. These receptors were obtained from a man in his 70s with urothelial cancer.

This clone appeared many times. V and J are TRBV15 and TRBJ2-2; D uncertain. Germline CDR1 reads LNHNV; CDR2 reads YYDKDF (reference sequence). V lost 5 bases and J 10 bases, leaving 17 bases between the germline ends. The CDR3 spans 14 residues. The DNA of the CDR3 is TGTGCCACCAGCGCCTTTTCTAGATCCTTGGAGCTGTTTTTT. Protein: CATSAFSRSLELFF.

The rearrangement uses TRBV11-2 and TRBJ2-7, with no clear D. The CDR3 is made up of 15 amino acids. Germline CDR1 reads SGHAT; CDR2 reads FQNNGV. Trimming left V 3 bases short and J 0 bases short, with 12 bases between. The CDR3 DNA reads TGTGCCAGCAGCTTCGGCAGGTTGAGCTCCTACGAGCAGTACTTC. Translating gives CASSFGRLSSYEQYF.

This rearrangement joins TRBV5-1 to TRBJ2-1; the match to TRBD2 covers 16 bases. Germline V gene data show CDR1 as SGHRS and CDR2 as YFSETQ. The V segment lost 6 bases and the J segment 6 bases; nucleotides outside the gene matches: 9. This CDR3 contains 17 residues. The CDR3 reads CASTPGTSGRVSNEQFF. The CDR3 region has the DNA TGCGCCAGCACCCCCGGGACTAGCGGGAGGGTATCCAATGAGCAGTTCTTC.

V and J are TRBV6-8 and TRBJ2-1; 8 bases map to TRBD2. With 7 bases clipped from V and 5 bases from J, the junction kept 7 bases outside the gene matches. This CDR3 contains 14 residues. Germline V gene data show CDR1 as MNHGY and CDR2 as SAAAGT. The CDR3 coding sequence is TGTGCCAGCATCCCAGCGGGAGAAGACAATGAGCAGTTCTTC. Translated, it gives CASIPAGEDNEQFF.

The chain couples TRBV4-1 to TRBJ2-2; 8 bases agree with TRBD1. The germline V gene encodes CDR1 MGHRA and CDR2 YSYEKL. The CDR3 has 16 amino acids. Unmatched junction bases numbered 7, after V lost 0 bases and J lost 7 bases. This CDR3 is CASSQDAGGLDGELFF. The CDR3 DNA sequence: TGCGCCAGCAGCCAAGACGCAGGGGGCTTAGACGGGGAGCTGTTTTTT.

This clone was picked up one time. This sequence joins TRBV19 and TRBJ1-2; no clear D. Germline V gene lookup returns CDR1 LNHDA and CDR2 SQIVND (reference sequence). The CDR3 extends over 12 amino acids. V was pared by 8 bases and J by 8 bases, with 15 bases between. In nucleotides, the CDR3 is TGTGCCAGTCATACACTAAGAGGAGGCTACACCTTC. Encoded protein: CASHTLRGGYTF.

In its sample, this clone was seen a few times. The gene calls are TRBV11-3 and TRBJ2-2; 13 bases fit TRBD2. V lost 5 bases to trimming and J lost 10 bases; unmatched junction nucleotides: 7. Germline loops: CDR1 SGHNT, CDR2 YENEEA. This CDR3 has 15 amino acids. The CDR3 bases are TGTGCCAGCAGCACCGGACTAGCGGGAGTGGAGGAGCTGTTTTTT. Translation gives CASSTGLAGVEELFF.

The J gene is TRBJ2-7, the V gene TRBV28, with 7 positions matching TRBD1. CDR3 length equals 16 residues. CDR1 is MDHEN and CDR2 is SYDVKM in the germline V gene. V lost 2 bases and J lost 1; bases outside the gene matches: 8. The CDR3 DNA reads TGTGCCAGCAGTTTACAGAACAGGGGATGGTCCTACGAGCAGTACTTC. Protein: CASSLQNRGWSYEQYF.

The chain has TRBV5-6 and TRBJ2-1, with a tentative D call TRBD1 (6 bases). Germline lookup yields CDR1 SGHDT and CDR2 YYEEEE. Trimming stripped 0 bases from V and 4 bases from J, with 14 bases between. The CDR3 is made up of 16 amino acids. The CDR3 reads CASSLGGAGQYNEQFF. The CDR3, as DNA: TGTGCCAGCAGCTTGGGTGGGGCAGGACAGTACAATGAGCAGTTCTTC.

As to this clone: Other DNA sequences in this sample translate to the same CDR3. The CDR3 region is CASSHGQDPYEQYF. CDR3 in DNA: TGTGCCAGCAGCCACGGACAGGACCCCTACGAGCAGTACTTC. The V gene is TRBV27, the J gene TRBJ2-7; TRBD1 matches 7 bases. Per germline, CDR1 MNHEY and CDR2 SMNVEV (reference sequence). The junction had 7 bases not matched to a gene; V was cut back by 6 bases and J by 2 bases. The CDR3 length is 14 residues.

The chain is built from TRBV7-9 and TRBJ2-3; a weak D match, TRBD1 (7 bases). This CDR3 is built from 14 residues. The germline CDR1 and CDR2 sequences are SEHNR and FQNEAQ (reference sequence). V dropped 5 bases and J dropped 4 bases, with 13 bases sitting between them. CDR3 sequence reads: CASSPDREADTQYF. DNA of the CDR3: TGTGCCAGCAGCCCAGACAGGGAGGCAGATACGCAGTATTTT.

The V gene is TRBV7-6, the J gene TRBJ2-5, with TRBD2 matching over 8 bases. This CDR3 is 16 amino acids long. Germline V gene lookup returns CDR1 SGHVS and CDR2 FNYEAQ. V shed 5 bases and J 2 bases; nucleotides not matched to a gene: 10. CDR3 loop: CASSAKTGGVQETQYF. CDR3 sequence (DNA): TGTGCCAGCAGCGCGAAGACCGGGGGGGTTCAAGAGACCCAGTACTTC. Based on the CDR3 plus reference TRBV7-6 and TRBJ2-5, the full variable domain is GAGVSQSPRYKVTKRGQDVALRCDPISGHVSLYWYRQALGQGPEFLTYFNYEAQQDKSGLPNDRFSAERPEGSISTLTIQRTEQRDSAMYRCASSAKTGGVQETQYFGPGTRLLVL.

This chain connects TRBV5-1 to TRBJ2-7; D not certain. This CDR3 has 14 residues. From germline, CDR1 is SGHRS and CDR2 YFSETQ. V dropped 1 base and J dropped 0 bases, with 8 bases sitting between them. The CDR3 DNA reads TGCGCCAGCAGCTTGACATACAGCTCCTACGAGCAGTACTTC. Its translation: CASSLTYSSYEQYF.

V and J are TRBV19 and TRBJ2-2; 9 bases align to TRBD2. Germline V gives CDR1 LNHDA, CDR2 SQIVND (reference sequence). V dropped 2 bases and J dropped 7; count of bases not matched to a gene: 11. This CDR3 region has 17 residues. The CDR3 loop reads CASSILVLASGNGELFF. Written as DNA, the CDR3 is TGTGCCAGTAGTATATTAGTTTTGGCTAGCGGGAACGGGGAGCTGTTTTTT.

The chain has TRBV15 and TRBJ2-7; 9 nucleotides agree with TRBD1. This CDR3 has 14 residues. With 3 bases clipped from V and 2 bases from J, the junction kept 2 bases outside the gene matches. Germline V gene sequence: CDR1 LNHNV, CDR2 YYDKDF (reference sequence). Written as DNA, the CDR3 is TGTGCCACCAGCAGGGGACAGGGTCCCTACGAGCAGTACTTC. It codes for CATSRGQGPYEQYF.

The CDR3 coding sequence is TGCGCCAGCAGCCACGAACTCAAAAGCGGGAGACGCACAGATACGCAGTATTTT. Its translation is CASSHELKSGRRTDTQYF. This sequence joins TRBV4-1 and TRBJ2-3; 8 bases are shared with TRBD2. CDR3 size: 18 residues. Germline CDR1 reads MGHRA; CDR2 reads YSYEKL. V dropped 3 bases and J dropped 1; count of bases not matched to a gene: 12.

This clone appeared once. The chain has TRBV7-3 and TRBJ1-1; D perhaps matches TRBD1 (5 bases). The V and J ends lost 1 base and 8 bases respectively, with 11 bases between them. CDR1 and CDR2 (germline): SGHTA, FQGTGA. The CDR3 loop spans 13 amino acids. The CDR3 DNA reads as TGTGCCAGCAGCTTAAATTGGGGCACCGAAGCTTTCTTT. Its translation is CASSLNWGTEAFF. Full variable domain (missing parts from reference TRBV7-3 and TRBJ1-1): GAGVSQTPSNKVTEKGKYVELRCDPISGHTALYWYRQSLGQGPEFLIYFQGTGAADDSGLPNDRFFAVRPEGSVSTLKIQRTERGDSAVYLCASSLNWGTEAFFGQGTRLTVV.

This sequence joins TRBV6-5 and TRBJ2-3; D is possibly TRBD1 (6 bases). CDR1 is MNHEY and CDR2 is SVGAGI in the germline V gene. The V gene lost 6 bases and the J gene lost 4 bases, with 8 bases spanning the gap. The CDR3 runs to 12 residues. The CDR3 region is CASRGAADTQYF. For the CDR3, the DNA is TGTGCCAGCAGGGGGGCGGCAGATACGCAGTATTTT.

The V call is TRBV28, the J call TRBJ2-7; tentatively, D is TRBD1 (5 bases). The germline V gene has CDR1 MDHEN and CDR2 SYDVKM. The CDR3 runs to 15 residues. V was cut by 3 bases and J by 5 bases, with 17 bases left in between. CDR3 in DNA: TGTGCCAGCAGTTTTGACCCCGGCAGGGCCCACGAGCAGTACTTC. It translates to CASSFDPGRAHEQYF.

This clone showed up just once. The chain uses TRBV19 and TRBJ2-1, with TRBD2 matching over 11 bases. The length of the CDR3 is 15 residues. The ends lost 5 bases at V and 6 bases at J; junction bases unmatched: 6. Germline V gives CDR1 LNHDA, CDR2 SQIVND (reference sequence). Here the CDR3 reads CASSLAGGPFNEQFF. The CDR3, as DNA: TGTGCCAGTAGTTTAGCGGGAGGGCCGTTCAATGAGCAGTTCTTC.

The chain has TRBV28 and TRBJ1-6; D might be TRBD1 (6 bases). The CDR3 totals 15 residues. V was clipped by 1 base and J by 6 bases, with 10 bases between them. The germline V gene has CDR1 MDHEN and CDR2 SYDVKM. CDR3 in amino acids: CASSLFTGRNSPLHF. The DNA for the CDR3 is TGTGCCAGCAGTTTATTTACAGGGCGTAATTCACCCCTCCACTTT.

V is TRBV28 and J is TRBJ2-7; TRBD2 aligns across 10 bases. Germline loops: CDR1 MDHEN, CDR2 SYDVKM. J gave up 7 bases and V 6 bases, and 12 bases lay outside the gene matches. The CDR3 spans 15 residues. DNA for the CDR3: TGTGCCAGCAGATCCCCCCTAGCGGGAGCTGGTGAGCAGTACTTC. The encoded protein is CASRSPLAGAGEQYF.

The genes are TRBV5-8 and TRBJ1-3; maybe TRBD1 (6 bases). Germline loops: CDR1 SGHTS, CDR2 YDEGEE. V was cut by 2 bases and J by 3 bases, with 9 bases left in between. This CDR3 spans 14 amino acids. CDR3 nucleotide sequence: TGTGCCAGCAGCTTCGGGACACTTGGAAACACCATATATTTT. It is translated as CASSFGTLGNTIYF. The full variable domain, in which reference TRBV5-8 and TRBJ1-3 provide the parts outside the CDR3, is EAGVTQSPTHLIKTRGQQATLRCSPISGHTSVYWYQQALGLGLQFLLWYDEGEERNRGNFPPRFSGRQFPNYSSELNVNALELEDSALYLCASSFGTLGNTIYFGEGSWLTVV.

The chain joins TRBV6-4 to TRBJ2-3, with 11 bases that match TRBD2. The CDR3 runs 16 residues. After removal of 0 bases from V and 6 bases from J, the junction contained 5 bases not matched to a gene. Germline loops: CDR1 MRHNA, CDR2 SNTAGT. CDR3: CASSDSRLAGFDTQYF. The CDR3 region has the DNA TGTGCCAGCAGTGACTCGAGACTAGCGGGATTCGATACGCAGTATTTT.

The chain has TRBV29-1 and TRBJ2-5; 10 nucleotides agree with TRBD2. This CDR3 has 16 amino acids. The V gene's germline CDR1 is SQVTM and CDR2 ANQGSEA. The ends lost 5 bases at V and 5 bases at J; junction bases unmatched: 14. CDR3 residues: CSVNLIPSGSKETQYF. Here the CDR3 DNA reads TGCAGCGTTAACCTCATACCTAGCGGGAGTAAGGAGACCCAGTACTTC. The full variable domain, completed using reference TRBV29-1 and TRBJ2-5, is SAVISQKPSRDICQRGTSLTIQCQVDSQVTMMFWYRQQPGQSLTLIATANQGSEATYESGFVIDKFPISRPNLTFSTLTVSNMSPEDSSIYLCSVNLIPSGSKETQYFGPGTRLLVL.

The chain links TRBV2 to TRBJ1-5, with 8 bases aligning to TRBD1. The length of the CDR3 is 15 residues. V gave up 5 bases and J gave up 2 bases; unmatched junction bases: 5. Germline-derived CDR1 and CDR2 are SNHLY and FYNNEI. In DNA form, the CDR3 reads TGTGCCAGCAGTCCACAGGGGGGAGGCAATCAGCCCCAGCATTTT. Translated, it gives CASSPQGGGNQPQHF.

The chain carries TRBV7-9 and TRBJ2-7; D call uncertain. The V end lost 2 bases, the J end lost 2 bases, and 7 bases lay between the germline ends. Per germline, CDR1 SEHNR and CDR2 FQNEAQ (reference sequence). This CDR3 contains 13 residues. Here the CDR3 reads CASSLPSPYEQYF. The CDR3 DNA is TGTGCCAGCAGCTTACCCTCCCCCTACGAGCAGTACTTC.

The chain carries TRBV30 and TRBJ2-4; 8 bases are a match to TRBD2. This CDR3 comprises 16 residues. The trim removed 0 bases at V and 2 bases at J, leaving 6 bases unmatched. The germline gives CDR1 GTSNPN, CDR2 SVGIG (reference sequence). The CDR3 region is CAWSVREDITKNIQYF. The CDR3 nucleotides read TGTGCCTGGAGTGTGCGGGAGGACATAACCAAAAACATTCAGTACTTC.